This is a list of T cell receptor beta chains from one sample in a study of human T cells and chemical hapten exposure. In TCRdb, the RACE reads were re-called with MiXCR into one record per CDR3 protein. Of about 82,000 distinct CDR3 sequences in the sample, over 10% are singletons; the top ten hold more than 4.5%. The source was whole blood, collected in connection with sensitization to the hapten diphenylcyclopropenone (DPC). These receptors all stem from a woman in her 50s with alopecia areata. Some clones in this sample may be carry-over from other donors' samples. CDR3s include the opening cysteine and the closing phenylalanine or tryptophan. The D gene is left open where the match is weak. Size is stated for part of the rows, as once, few or many counts, or as a class when the clone is expanded.

clone_size	cdr3_length	d_call	j_call	v_call	cdr3_aa
many	16	NA	TRBJ2-2	TRBV7-2	CASSSPVGVVAGELFF
few	16	TRBD2	TRBJ2-1	TRBV6-5	CASRRQAGSSYNEQFF
many	14	NA	TRBJ2-2	TRBV20-1	CSASRDPDTGELFF
NA	17	TRBD1	TRBJ1-5	TRBV7-8	CASSYGTGLRSNQPQHF
many	14	NA	TRBJ2-2	TRBV2	CASNDRLKRGELFF
few	16	TRBD1	TRBJ2-1	TRBV6-6	CASSYAPGTGYNEQFF
many	15	NA	TRBJ1-1	TRBV10-3	CAISESRQLYTEAFF
many	16	TRBD2	TRBJ2-2	TRBV18	CASSRSAGLNTGELFF
many	12	NA	TRBJ2-7	TRBV11-2	CASSLGGGEQYF
many	15	TRBD2	TRBJ2-2	TRBV12-3/TRBV12-4	CASSLGLAGTGELFF
few	14	TRBD1	TRBJ2-1	TRBV7-9	CASTNRGSYNEQFF
NA	13	NA	TRBJ1-1	TRBV12-3/TRBV12-4	CATVSLGRTEAFF
many	13	NA	TRBJ1-6	TRBV9	CASSEASNSPLHF
few	14	NA	TRBJ1-2	TRBV29-1	CSVGERGLGNGYTF
few	15	NA	TRBJ2-1	TRBV24-1	CATSDSSSAYNEQFF
NA	18	TRBD1	TRBJ2-7	TRBV20-1	CSASKPGTGNRGRYEQYF
once	15	TRBD2	TRBJ2-3	TRBV4-1	CASSRLAGGGDTQYF
NA	16	NA	TRBJ2-7	TRBV6-6	CASSYGPDTNSYEQYF
NA	14	NA	TRBJ1-1	TRBV12-3/TRBV12-4	CASSLGSMGTEAFF
NA	17	NA	TRBJ2-1	TRBV7-9	CASSLVSGTSSYNEQFF
NA	12	TRBD1	TRBJ1-1	TRBV29-1	CSVQDRRTEAFF
many	14	NA	TRBJ2-5	TRBV7-9	CASSLLQGAETQYF
few	14	NA	TRBJ1-2	TRBV14	CASSMGRADYGYTF
many	14	NA	TRBJ2-1	TRBV6-5	CASSIGGYNNEQFF
many	13	TRBD1	TRBJ2-7	TRBV29-1	CSVQQGIEYEQYF
NA	17	NA	TRBJ2-1	TRBV29-1	CSVETLHDKEYYNEQFF
NA	12	NA	TRBJ1-6	TRBV30	CAWSARDSPLHF
NA	15	TRBD2	TRBJ2-1	TRBV29-1	CSVDLTTSVSYEQFF
many	14	TRBD2	TRBJ2-3	TRBV20-1	CSATTSGRTDTQYF
NA	13	TRBD2	TRBJ2-1	TRBV10-3	CAISEELADQQFF
many	14	NA	TRBJ1-1	TRBV30	CAWSVSSGNTEAFF
many	20	TRBD2	TRBJ2-7	TRBV5-6	CASSHDGTSGRAGPSYEQYF
many	14	TRBD2	TRBJ2-1	TRBV2	CASRRAGAYNEQFF
NA	14	NA	TRBJ1-1	TRBV4-1	CASSQDRGITEAFF
few	13	NA	TRBJ1-6	TRBV20-1	CSARQGFSSPLHF
many	13	NA	TRBJ2-2	TRBV7-8	CASSLQMAGELFF
many	12	TRBD1	TRBJ1-1	TRBV7-9	CASSSGTGEAFF
few	15	NA	TRBJ2-7	TRBV5-3	CARSLCPLRPSEQYF
many	19	NA	TRBJ1-3	TRBV5-1	CASSLWIPGSPVAGNTIYF
many	15	NA	TRBJ2-4	TRBV21-1	CASSKAESSLYIQYF
NA	13	NA	TRBJ2-1	TRBV29-1	CSVEAGTTDEQFF